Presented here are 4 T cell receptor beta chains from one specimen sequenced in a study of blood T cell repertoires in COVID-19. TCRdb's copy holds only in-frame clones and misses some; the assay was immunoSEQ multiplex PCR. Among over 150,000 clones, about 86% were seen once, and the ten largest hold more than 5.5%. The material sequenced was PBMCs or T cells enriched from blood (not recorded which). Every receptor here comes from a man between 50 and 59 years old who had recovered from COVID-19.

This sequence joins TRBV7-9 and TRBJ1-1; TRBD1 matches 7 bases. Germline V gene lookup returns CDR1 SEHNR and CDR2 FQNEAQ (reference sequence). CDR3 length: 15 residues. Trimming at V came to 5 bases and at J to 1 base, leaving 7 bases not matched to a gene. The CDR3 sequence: CASSKDRTKNTEAFF. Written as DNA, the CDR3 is TGTGCCAGCAGCAAGGACAGGACTAAGAACACTGAAGCTTTCTTT.

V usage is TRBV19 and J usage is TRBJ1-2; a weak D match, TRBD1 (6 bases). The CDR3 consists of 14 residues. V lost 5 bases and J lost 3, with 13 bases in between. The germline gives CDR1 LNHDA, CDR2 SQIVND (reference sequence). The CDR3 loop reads CASSPGQFYYGYTF. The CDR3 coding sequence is TGTGCCAGTAGTCCGGGACAATTCTACTATGGCTACACCTTC.

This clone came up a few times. This CDR3 is CASSPGGIFSGNTIYF. CDR3 DNA sequence: TGTGCCAGCAGCCCGGGCGGGATTTTCTCTGGAAACACCATATATTTT. V gene TRBV7-2 combines with J gene TRBJ1-3; D is ambiguous. Per germline, CDR1 SGHTA and CDR2 FQGNSA. V lost 5 bases to trimming and J lost 0 bases, with 14 bases between them. There are 16 residues in the CDR3.

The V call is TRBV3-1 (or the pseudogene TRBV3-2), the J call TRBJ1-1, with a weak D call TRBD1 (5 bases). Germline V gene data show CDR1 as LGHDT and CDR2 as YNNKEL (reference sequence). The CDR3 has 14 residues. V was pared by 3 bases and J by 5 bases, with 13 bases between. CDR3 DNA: TGTGCCAGCAGCCAGACAAGGGGATTGACTGAAGCTTTCTTT. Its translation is CASSQTRGLTEAFF.